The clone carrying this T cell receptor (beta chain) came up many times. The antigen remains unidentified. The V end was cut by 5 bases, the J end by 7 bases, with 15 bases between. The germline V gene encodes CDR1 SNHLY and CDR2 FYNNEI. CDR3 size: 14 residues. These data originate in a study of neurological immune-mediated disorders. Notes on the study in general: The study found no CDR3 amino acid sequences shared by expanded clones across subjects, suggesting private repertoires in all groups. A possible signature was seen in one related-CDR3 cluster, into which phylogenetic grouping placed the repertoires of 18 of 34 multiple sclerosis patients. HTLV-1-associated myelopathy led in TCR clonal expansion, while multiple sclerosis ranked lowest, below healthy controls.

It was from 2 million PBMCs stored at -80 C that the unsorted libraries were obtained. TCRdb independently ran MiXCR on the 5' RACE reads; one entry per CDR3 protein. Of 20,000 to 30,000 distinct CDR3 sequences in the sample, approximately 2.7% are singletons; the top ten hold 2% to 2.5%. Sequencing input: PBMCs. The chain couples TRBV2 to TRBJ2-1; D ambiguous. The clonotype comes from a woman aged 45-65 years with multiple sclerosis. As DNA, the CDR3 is TGTGCCAGCAGTCCCAGAGGCCTCTTTAATGAGCAGTTCTTC. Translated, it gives CASSPRGLFNEQFF. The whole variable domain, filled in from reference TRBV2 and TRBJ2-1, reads EPEVTQTPSHQVTQMGQEVILRCVPISNHLYFYWYRQILGQKVEFLVSFYNNEISEKSEIFDDQFSVERPDGSNFTLKIRSTKLEDSAMYFCASSPRGLFNEQFFGPGTRLTVL.